This T cell receptor (beta chain) was profiled in a study of beta chain features in type 1 diabetes. General study points: All four CD4+ subsets from Type 1 diabetes patients carried moderately but significantly shorter TCRB CDR3s. The study found that naive, central memory and Treg TCRB repertoires appeared more similar in patients than in healthy donors. Individuals with type 1 diabetes displayed fewer insertions and more deletions at VDJ junctions.

With V trimmed by 5 bases and J by 7 bases, 6 bases remained unmatched. This CDR3 spans 15 amino acids. Germline CDR1 reads SNHLY; CDR2 reads FYNNEI. Central memory, naive, regulatory and stem cell-like memory CD4+ cells were sorted by CD45RO/CCR7/CD25/CD127/CD95/CD27. With regard to this clone: What it binds is unknown.

Reverse transcription of all isolated RNA meant that expressed TCRB transcripts were sequenced. TCRdb keeps only in-frame clones here, not all; method: immunoSEQ multiplex PCR. The table shows roughly 300,000 clones, with 14% occurring only once. The TCR sequence derives from a man aged 25 to 45 with type 1 diabetes. J is TRBJ2-1 and V is TRBV2; 12 nucleotides match TRBD2. What was sequenced was naive CD4+ T cells from blood. The CDR3 sequence: CASSNRLAGVNEQFF. DNA for the CDR3: TGTGCCAGCAGTAACCGACTAGCGGGAGTGAATGAGCAGTTCTTC.